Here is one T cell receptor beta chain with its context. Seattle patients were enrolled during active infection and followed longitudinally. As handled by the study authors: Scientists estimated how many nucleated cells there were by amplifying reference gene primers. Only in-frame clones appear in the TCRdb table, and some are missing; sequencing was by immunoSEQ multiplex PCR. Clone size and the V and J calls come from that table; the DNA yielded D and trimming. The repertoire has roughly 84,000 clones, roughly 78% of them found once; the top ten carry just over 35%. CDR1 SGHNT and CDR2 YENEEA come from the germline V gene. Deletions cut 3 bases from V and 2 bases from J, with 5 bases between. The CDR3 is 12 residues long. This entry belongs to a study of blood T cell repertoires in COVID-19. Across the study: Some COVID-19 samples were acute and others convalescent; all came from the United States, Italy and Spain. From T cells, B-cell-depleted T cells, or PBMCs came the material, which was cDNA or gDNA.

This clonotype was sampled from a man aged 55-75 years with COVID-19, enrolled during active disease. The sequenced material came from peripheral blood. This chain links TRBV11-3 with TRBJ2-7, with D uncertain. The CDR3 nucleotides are TGTGCCAGCAGCTTCCGTACCTACGAGCAGTACTTC. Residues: CASSFRTYEQYF.